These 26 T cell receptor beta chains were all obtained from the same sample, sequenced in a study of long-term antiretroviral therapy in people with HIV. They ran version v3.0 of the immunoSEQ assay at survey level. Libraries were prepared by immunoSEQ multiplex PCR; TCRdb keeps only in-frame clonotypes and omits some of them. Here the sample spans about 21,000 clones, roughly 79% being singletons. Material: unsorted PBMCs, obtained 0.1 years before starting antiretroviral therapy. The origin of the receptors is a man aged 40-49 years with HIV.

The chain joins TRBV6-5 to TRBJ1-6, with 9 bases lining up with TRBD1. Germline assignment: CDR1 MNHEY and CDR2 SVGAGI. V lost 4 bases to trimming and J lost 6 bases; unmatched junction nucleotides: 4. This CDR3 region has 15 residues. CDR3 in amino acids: CASSWYRGPNSPLHF. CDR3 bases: TGTGCCAGCAGTTGGTACAGGGGGCCTAATTCACCCCTCCACTTT.

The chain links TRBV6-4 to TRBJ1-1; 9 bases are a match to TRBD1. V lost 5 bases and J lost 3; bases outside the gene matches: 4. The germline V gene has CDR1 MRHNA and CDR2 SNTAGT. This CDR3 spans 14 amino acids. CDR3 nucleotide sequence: TGTGCCAGCAGTTATCGGACAGGGGACACTGAAGCTTTCTTT. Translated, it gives CASSYRTGDTEAFF.

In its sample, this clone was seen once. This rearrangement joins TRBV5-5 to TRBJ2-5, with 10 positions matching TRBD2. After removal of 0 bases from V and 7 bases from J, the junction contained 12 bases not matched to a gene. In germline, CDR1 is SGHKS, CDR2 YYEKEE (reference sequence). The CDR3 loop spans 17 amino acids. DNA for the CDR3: TGTGCCAGCAGCTTGGAGACAAGCGGGGGGGCCGGCAGGACCCAGTACTTC. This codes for CASSLETSGGAGRTQYF.

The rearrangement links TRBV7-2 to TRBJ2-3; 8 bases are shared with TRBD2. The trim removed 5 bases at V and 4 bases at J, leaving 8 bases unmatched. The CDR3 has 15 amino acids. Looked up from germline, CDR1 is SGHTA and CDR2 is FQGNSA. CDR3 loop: CASSQGLAGPDTQYF. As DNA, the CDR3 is TGTGCCAGCAGCCAGGGCCTAGCGGGTCCAGATACGCAGTATTTT.

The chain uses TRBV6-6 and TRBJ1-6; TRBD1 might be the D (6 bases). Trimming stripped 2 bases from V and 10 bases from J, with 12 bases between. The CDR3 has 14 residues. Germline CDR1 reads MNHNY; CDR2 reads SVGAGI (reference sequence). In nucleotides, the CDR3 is TGTGCCAGCAGTTACCGGGGGGCAGGGTCACCCCTCCACTTT. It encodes CASSYRGAGSPLHF.

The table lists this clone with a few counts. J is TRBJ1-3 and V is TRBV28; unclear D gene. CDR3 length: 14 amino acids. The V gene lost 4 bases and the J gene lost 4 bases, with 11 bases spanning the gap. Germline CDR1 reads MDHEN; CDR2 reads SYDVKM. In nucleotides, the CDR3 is TGTGCCAGCAGTTCGCCAGCTAGCGGAAACACCATATATTTT. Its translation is CASSSPASGNTIYF.

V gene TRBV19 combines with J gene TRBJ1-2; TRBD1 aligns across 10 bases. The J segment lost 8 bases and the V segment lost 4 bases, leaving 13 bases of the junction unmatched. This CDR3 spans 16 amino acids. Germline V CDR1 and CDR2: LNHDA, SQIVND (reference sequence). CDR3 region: CASSRDRGPTLGGYTF. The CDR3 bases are TGTGCCAGTAGTAGGGACAGGGGTCCCACTTTGGGAGGCTACACCTTC.

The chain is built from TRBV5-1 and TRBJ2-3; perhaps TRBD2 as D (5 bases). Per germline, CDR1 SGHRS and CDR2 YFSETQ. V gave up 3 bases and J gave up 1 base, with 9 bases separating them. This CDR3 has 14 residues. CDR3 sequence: CASSYLAGTDTQYF. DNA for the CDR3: TGCGCCAGCAGCTATCTAGCAGGCACAGATACGCAGTATTTT.

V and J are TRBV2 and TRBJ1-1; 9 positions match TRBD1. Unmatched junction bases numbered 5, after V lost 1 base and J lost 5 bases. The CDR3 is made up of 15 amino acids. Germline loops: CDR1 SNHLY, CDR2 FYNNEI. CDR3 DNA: TGTGCCAGCAGTGAAGGGGGGACAGGGAAGACTGAAGCTTTCTTT. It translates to CASSEGGTGKTEAFF.

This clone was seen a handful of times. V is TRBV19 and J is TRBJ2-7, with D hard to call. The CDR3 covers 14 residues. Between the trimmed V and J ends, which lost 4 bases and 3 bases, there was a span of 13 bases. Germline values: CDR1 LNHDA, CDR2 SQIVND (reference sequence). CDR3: CASSKGLEYYEQYF. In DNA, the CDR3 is TGTGCCAGTAGTAAGGGTCTGGAGTACTACGAGCAGTACTTC. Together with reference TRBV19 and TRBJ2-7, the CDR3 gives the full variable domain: DGGITQSPKYLFRKEGQNVTLSCEQNLNHDAMYWYRQDPGQGLRLIYYSQIVNDFQKGDIAEGYSVSREKKESFPLTVTSAQKNPTAFYLCASSKGLEYYEQYFGPGTRLTVT.

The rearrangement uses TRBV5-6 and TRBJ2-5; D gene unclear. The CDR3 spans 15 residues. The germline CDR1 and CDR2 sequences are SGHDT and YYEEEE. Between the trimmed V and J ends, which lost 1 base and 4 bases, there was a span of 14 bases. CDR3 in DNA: TGTGCCAGCAGCTTGAGACACCTTGGCGGAGAGACCCAGTACTTC. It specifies CASSLRHLGGETQYF.

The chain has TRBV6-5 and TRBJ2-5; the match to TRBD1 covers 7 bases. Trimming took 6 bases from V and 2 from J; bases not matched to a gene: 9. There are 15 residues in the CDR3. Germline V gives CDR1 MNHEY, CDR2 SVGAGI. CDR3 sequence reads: CASSRQGLFQETQYF. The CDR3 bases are TGTGCCAGCAGCCGACAGGGTCTATTTCAAGAGACCCAGTACTTC.

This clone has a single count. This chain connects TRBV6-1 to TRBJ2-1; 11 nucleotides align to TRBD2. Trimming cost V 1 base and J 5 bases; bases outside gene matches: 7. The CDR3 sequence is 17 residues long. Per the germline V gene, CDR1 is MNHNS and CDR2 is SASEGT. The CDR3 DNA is TGTGCCAGCAGTGAAGGTTATAGCGGGGGGGTTAACAATGAGCAGTTCTTC. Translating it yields CASSEGYSGGVNNEQFF.

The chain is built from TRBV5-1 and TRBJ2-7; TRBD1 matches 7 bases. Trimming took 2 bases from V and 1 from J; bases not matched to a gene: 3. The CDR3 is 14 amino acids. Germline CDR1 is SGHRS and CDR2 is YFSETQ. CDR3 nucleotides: TGCGCCAGCAGCTTACAGGGGATGTCCTACGAGCAGTACTTC. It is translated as CASSLQGMSYEQYF.

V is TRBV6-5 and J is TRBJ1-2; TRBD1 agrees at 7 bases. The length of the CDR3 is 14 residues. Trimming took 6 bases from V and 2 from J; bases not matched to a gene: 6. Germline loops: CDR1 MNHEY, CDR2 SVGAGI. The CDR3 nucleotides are TGTGCCAGCAGCCAGACAGGGAGGAACTATGGCTACACCTTC. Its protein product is CASSQTGRNYGYTF.

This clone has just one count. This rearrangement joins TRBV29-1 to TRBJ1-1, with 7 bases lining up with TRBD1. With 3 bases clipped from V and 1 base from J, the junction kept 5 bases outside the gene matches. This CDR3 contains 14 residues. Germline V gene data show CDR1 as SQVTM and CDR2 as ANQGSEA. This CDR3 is CSVELRQGNTEAFF. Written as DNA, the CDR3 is TGCAGCGTTGAGCTTAGACAGGGGAACACTGAAGCTTTCTTT.

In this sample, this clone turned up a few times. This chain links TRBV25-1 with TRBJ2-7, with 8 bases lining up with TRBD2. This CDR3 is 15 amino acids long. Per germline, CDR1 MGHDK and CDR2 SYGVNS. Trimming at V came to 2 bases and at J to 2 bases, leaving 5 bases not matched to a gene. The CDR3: CASSEPQRGPYEQYF. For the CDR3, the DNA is TGTGCCAGCAGTGAACCCCAGCGGGGGCCCTACGAGCAGTACTTC.

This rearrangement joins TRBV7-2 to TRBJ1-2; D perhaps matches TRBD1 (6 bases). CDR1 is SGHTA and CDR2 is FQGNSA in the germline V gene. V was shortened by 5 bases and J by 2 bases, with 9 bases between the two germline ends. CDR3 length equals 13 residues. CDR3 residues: CASSPDRNYGYTF. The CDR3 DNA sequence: TGTGCCAGCAGCCCCGACAGGAACTATGGCTACACCTTC.

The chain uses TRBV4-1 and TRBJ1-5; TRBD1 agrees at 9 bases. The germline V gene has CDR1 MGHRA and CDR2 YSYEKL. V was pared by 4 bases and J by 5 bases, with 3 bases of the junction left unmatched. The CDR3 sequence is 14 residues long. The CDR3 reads CASSRDREDQPQHF. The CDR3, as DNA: TGCGCCAGCAGCCGGGACAGGGAGGATCAGCCCCAGCATTTT.

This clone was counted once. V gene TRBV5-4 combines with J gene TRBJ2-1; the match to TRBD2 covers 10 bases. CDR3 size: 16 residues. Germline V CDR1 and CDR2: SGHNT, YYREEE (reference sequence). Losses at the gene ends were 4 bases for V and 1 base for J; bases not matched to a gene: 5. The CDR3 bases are TGTGCCAGCAGCGGACTAGCGGTCACGTCCTACAATGAGCAGTTCTTC. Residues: CASSGLAVTSYNEQFF.

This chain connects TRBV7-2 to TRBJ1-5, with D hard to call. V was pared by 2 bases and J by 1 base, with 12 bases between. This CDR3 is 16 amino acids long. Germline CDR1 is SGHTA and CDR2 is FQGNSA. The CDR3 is CASSLTRANSNQPQHF. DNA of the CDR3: TGTGCCAGCAGCTTAACGAGGGCGAACAGCAATCAGCCCCAGCATTTT.

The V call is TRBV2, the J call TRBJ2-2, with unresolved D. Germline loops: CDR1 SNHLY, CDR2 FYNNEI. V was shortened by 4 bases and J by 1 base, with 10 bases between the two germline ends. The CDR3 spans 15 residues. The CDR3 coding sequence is TGTGCCAGCAGTGTCGAGACCGGGAACACCGGGGAGCTGTTTTTT. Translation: CASSVETGNTGELFF.

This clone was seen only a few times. For the CDR3, the DNA is TGTGCCAGCAGCGCCCCAGAGAATGAGCAGTTCTTC. Protein sequence: CASSAPENEQFF. The chain recombines TRBV9 with TRBJ2-1; D gene ambiguous. Trimming took off 3 bases at V and 7 bases at J, with 8 bases between the two ends. CDR1 is SGDLS, CDR2 YYNGEE, per germline. The CDR3 length is 12 residues.

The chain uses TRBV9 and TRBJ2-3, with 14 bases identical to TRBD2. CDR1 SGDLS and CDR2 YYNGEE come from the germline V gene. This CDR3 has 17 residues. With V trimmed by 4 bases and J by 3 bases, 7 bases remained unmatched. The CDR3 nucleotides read TGTGCCAGCAGCCGACTAGCGGGGGGGCGGGGAACAGATACGCAGTATTTT. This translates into CASSRLAGGRGTDTQYF.

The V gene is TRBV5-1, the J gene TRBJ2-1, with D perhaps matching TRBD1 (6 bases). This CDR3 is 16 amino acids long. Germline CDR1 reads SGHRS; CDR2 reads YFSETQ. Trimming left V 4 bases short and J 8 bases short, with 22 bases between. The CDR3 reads CASSETSGTPIDEQFF. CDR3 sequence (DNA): TGCGCCAGCAGCGAAACATCCGGGACACCTATTGATGAGCAGTTCTTC.

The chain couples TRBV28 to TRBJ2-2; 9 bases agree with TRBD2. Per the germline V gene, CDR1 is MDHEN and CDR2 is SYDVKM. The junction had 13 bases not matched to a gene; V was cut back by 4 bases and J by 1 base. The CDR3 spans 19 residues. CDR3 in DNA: TGTGCCAGCAGTTCTCGCATAGGGAGACTAGCGGTGAACACCGGGGAGCTGTTTTTT. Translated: CASSSRIGRLAVNTGELFF. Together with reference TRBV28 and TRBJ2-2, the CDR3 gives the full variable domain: DVKVTQSSRYLVKRTGEKVFLECVQDMDHENMFWYRQDPGLGLRLIYFSYDVKMKEKGDIPEGYSVSREKKERFSLILESASTNQTSMYLCASSSRIGRLAVNTGELFFGEGSRLTVL.